These T cell receptor beta chains were read from a single sample in a study of regulatory T cells in long-lasting Graves disease. TCRdb re-analysed the multiplex PCR reads in MiXCR, keeping a single row per CDR3 protein. The sample contains about 430,000 distinct CDR3 sequences, 21% of which appear only once. The sequencing here drew on peripheral blood mononuclear cells (PBMCs), taken when the disease was refractory, from a patient treated with antithyroid drugs. All receptors come from a female donor with Graves disease. Each CDR3 is given with its conserved first and last residue. A D gene is named only where the DNA matches it firmly. Size values are once, few and many counts, or a class for expanded clones, and some rows have none.

.,many,TRBJ2-2,14,TRBV2,TGTGCCAGCAACCCCCAGGGGGGGACCGGGGAGCTGTTTTTT,CASNPQGGTGELFF
.,many,TRBJ2-2,15,TRBV2,TGTGCCAGCAGTGAGGGTATTACGAACACCGGGGAGCTGTTTTTT,CASSEGITNTGELFF
TRBD2,few,TRBJ2-7,15,TRBV3-1,TGTCGAGTTTCAGGCTGCGGCGGGAGGGGTTACGAGCAGTACTTC,CRVSGCGGRGYEQYF
.,few,TRBJ2-5,14,TRBV20-1,TGCAGTGCTAGAAGGGGGAAGAAAGGAGAGACCCAGTACTTC,CSARRGKKGETQYF
TRBD1,.,TRBJ1-1,14,TRBV11-2,TGCGCCAGCAGCCAGACTCCAGGGGGCCCTGAAGCTTTCTTT,CASSQTPGGPEAFF
TRBD1,.,TRBJ1-1,18,TRBV7-8,TGTGCCAGCAGCTTAGCGGGGGCACACAGGGGGCGAGACACTGAAGCTTTCTTT,CASSLAGAHRGRDTEAFF
.,many,TRBJ1-5,14,TRBV7-2,TGTGCCAGCAGCCATCTAGGGAGTAATCAGCCCCAGCATTTT,CASSHLGSNQPQHF
TRBD2,.,TRBJ2-3,16,TRBV5-4,TGTGCCAGCAGCTTCCCTAGCGGTACTAGCACAGATACGCAGTATTTT,CASSFPSGTSTDTQYF
TRBD1,few,TRBJ1-1,14,TRBV12-3/TRBV12-4,TGTGCCAGCAGTCACGGAGGACAGGCACATGAAGCTTTCTTT,CASSHGGQAHEAFF
.,many,TRBJ2-5,13,TRBV24-1,TGTGCCACCAGTGATGTCCTCCAAGAGACCCAGTACTTC,CATSDVLQETQYF
.,.,TRBJ1-2,14,TRBV7-6,TGTGCCAGCAGCCTTACAGCCTCGGGCTATGGCTACACCTTC,CASSLTASGYGYTF
.,.,TRBJ2-1,17,TRBV18,TGTGCCAGCTCCAACCCACGAGGGTTCTTAGAATACAATGAGCAGTTCTTC,CASSNPRGFLEYNEQFF
TRBD1,few,TRBJ2-7,17,TRBV6-5,TGTGCCAGCAGTTACGGGAACAGGGGTACGCACCCCTACGAGCAGTACTTC,CASSYGNRGTHPYEQYF
.,.,TRBJ2-2,15,TRBV3-1,TGTGCCAGCAGCCCTCTTGGCAGAAGCACCGGGGAGCTGTTTTTT,CASSPLGRSTGELFF
.,many,TRBJ2-7,14,TRBV12-3/TRBV12-4,TGTGCCAGCAGTTTTATTCCGGGTATCTACGAGCAGTACTTC,CASSFIPGIYEQYF
.,many,TRBJ2-6,15,TRBV3-1,TGTGCCAGCAGCCAGGACAACTCTGGGGCCAACGTCCTGACTTTC,CASSQDNSGANVLTF
.,few,TRBJ1-6,14,TRBV20-1,TGCAGCGCTAGGCTCGGGACGGGTCGATCACCCCTCCACTTT,CSARLGTGRSPLHF
TRBD2,.,TRBJ2-1,15,TRBV2,TGTGCCAGCAGTGATCGTAGCGGGGGGTACAATGAGCAGTTCTTC,CASSDRSGGYNEQFF
.,few,TRBJ1-4,19,TRBV28,TGTGCCAGCAGTCCCCTTATCCTGTGGGACCGCACTGGGGATGAAAAACTGTTTTTT,CASSPLILWDRTGDEKLFF
.,.,TRBJ2-7,13,TRBV20-1,TGCAGTGCTAGAGGCAGGGGCGTCTACGAGCAGTACTTC,CSARGRGVYEQYF
.,many,TRBJ1-5,12,TRBV6-1,TGTGCCAGCACCCATGGTGATCAGCCCCAGCATTTT,CASTHGDQPQHF
.,many,TRBJ2-2,16,TRBV12-3/TRBV12-4,TGTGCCAGCAGTCCCGTTGGCAGCGCGAACACCGGGGAGCTGTTTTTT,CASSPVGSANTGELFF
TRBD1,.,TRBJ1-1,15,TRBV6-4,TGTGCCAGCAGTGCCTTGACAGGGGGCCTGGCTGAAGCTTTCTTT,CASSALTGGLAEAFF
.,few,TRBJ1-4,12,TRBV5-1,TGCGCCAGCAGCTTGTATTTCGAAAAACTGTTTTTT,CASSLYFEKLFF
.,many,TRBJ2-5,17,TRBV3-1,TGTGCCAGCAGCCACGGAAGAGGGAGCGGAGGACAAGAGACCCAGTACTTC,CASSHGRGSGGQETQYF
.,many,TRBJ1-5,15,TRBV2,TGTGCCAGCAGTGAACAGGGGTATAGCAATCAGCCCCAGCATTTT,CASSEQGYSNQPQHF
.,.,TRBJ2-3,14,TRBV20-1,TGCAGTGGTAGATGGGGGTTCCTTTTCGATACGCAGTATTTT,CSGRWGFLFDTQYF
.,many,TRBJ2-2,14,TRBV11-2,TGTGCCAGCAGCGCCGGAGGGGTCACCGGGGAGCTGTTTTTT,CASSAGGVTGELFF
.,few,TRBJ2-7,14,TRBV18,TGTGCCAGCTCACGTGCGGGCCAGATGGGTGAGCAGTACTTC,CASSRAGQMGEQYF
TRBD2,.,TRBJ2-3,15,TRBV15,TGTGCCACCACCACGGGCGGGAGGGGCACAGATACGCAGTATTTT,CATTTGGRGTDTQYF
TRBD2,many,TRBJ2-5,15,TRBV10-1,TGCGCCAGCAGTCGGGACCTGACGGGAGGGGAGACCCAGTACTTC,CASSRDLTGGETQYF
.,.,TRBJ2-7,13,TRBV7-9,TGTGCCAGCAGCTTACACGGAAGCTACGAGCAGTACTTC,CASSLHGSYEQYF
TRBD2,few,TRBJ2-7,17,TRBV19,TGTGCCAGTAGTATAGATACAGCGGGAGACCAATCTACAAAGCAGTACTTC,CASSIDTAGDQSTKQYF
.,few,TRBJ2-2,15,TRBV9,TGTGCCAGCAGCGTAGGCAGGGTTAGCACCGGGGAGCTGTTTTTT,CASSVGRVSTGELFF
TRBD1,many,TRBJ2-7,15,TRBV7-9,TGTGCCAGCAGCACTACGACAGGGGAGACCTACGAGCAGTACTTC,CASSTTTGETYEQYF
TRBD2,.,TRBJ2-1,16,TRBV28,TGTGCCAGCAGCTCTTATGTACTAGCGGTCGACAATGAGCAGTTCTTC,CASSSYVLAVDNEQFF
.,many,TRBJ1-5,15,TRBV15,TGTGCCACCAGCCCTACTGGCCAGGGCCGTCAGCCCCAGCATTTT,CATSPTGQGRQPQHF
.,.,TRBJ1-2,13,TRBV18,TGTGCCAGCTCACCGGAGGGTGACTATGGCTACACCTTC,CASSPEGDYGYTF
.,many,TRBJ1-1,13,TRBV7-9,TGTGCCAGCAGCAAACAGGTGAACACTGAAGCTTTCTTT,CASSKQVNTEAFF
.,few,TRBJ2-7,16,TRBV6-2/TRBV6-3,TGTGCCAGCAGTTACTCATCGGGAGACCCGACCTACGAGCAGTACTTC,CASSYSSGDPTYEQYF
TRBD2,.,TRBJ2-1,13,TRBV25-1,TGTGCCAGCAGTGAAGCCAGCGGGACCGAGCAGTTCTTC,CASSEASGTEQFF
.,many,TRBJ1-4,15,TRBV11-2,TGTGCCAGCAGCCAACTCGTAGGGGCCGGTGAAAAACTGTTTTTT,CASSQLVGAGEKLFF
TRBD1,.,TRBJ1-1,13,TRBV20-1,TGCAGTGAGACGGGACAGGGGGGAACTGAAGCTTTCTTT,CSETGQGGTEAFF
.,many,TRBJ1-1,14,TRBV7-3,TGTGCCAGCAGCTTACTAGGACGAGACACTGAAGCTTTCTTT,CASSLLGRDTEAFF
.,.,TRBJ2-3,16,TRBV20-1,TGCAGTGCTAGATCTTCCGGGAGTGGCCTGACAGATACGCAGTATTTT,CSARSSGSGLTDTQYF